This TCR beta chain was documented in a study of blood T cell repertoires in COVID-19. Study overall: PBMCs, B-cell-depleted T cells, or T cells provided the cDNA or gDNA that made up the material.

TCRdb's table, derived via immunoSEQ multiplex PCR, lists solely in-frame clones and lacks some. The sample lists about 210,000 clones, roughly 77% occurring once. The CDR3 spans 16 residues. The germline V and J ends were trimmed by 0 bases and 2 bases, with 12 bases remaining between them. CDR1 is SGDLS, CDR2 YYNGEE, per germline. Participants had their cohort set by participant-reported clinical history. The chain employs TRBV9 and TRBJ2-1, with D tentatively TRBD2 (5 bases). This TCR was recovered from a man in his forties or fifties who had recovered from COVID-19. Sequencing was done on a sample of PBMCs or T cells enriched from blood (not recorded which). Here the CDR3 DNA reads TGTGCCAGCAGCGTAGATACTAGGCCCGCCTACAATGAGCAGTTCTTC. Protein: CASSVDTRPAYNEQFF.